A selection of T cell receptor beta chains follows, all from one sample in a study of T-cell reconstitution after alpha-beta-depleted transplantation in children. TCRdb re-derived calls from the PCR reads in MiXCR, one entry per CDR3 protein. This repertoire shows about 610,000 distinct CDR3 sequences, more than 9% found once; its top ten account for 3.5% to 5%. Sequences were derived from PBMCs from the stem cell graft donor, sampled from the stem cell graft. These receptors were obtained from a human donor who donated a stem cell graft to a child with acute myeloid leukemia. CDR3s include the opening cysteine and the closing phenylalanine or tryptophan. Fields, in order: J gene, V gene, clone size, D gene, CDR3 protein, CDR3 DNA. D genes are given only for firm matches. Only part of the rows carry a size: once, few, many, or a class if the clone is expanded.

TRBJ2-5,TRBV7-2,many,TRBD1,CASSLEGQGLTTQYF,TGTGCCAGCAGCTTAGAGGGACAGGGCCTAACGACCCAGTACTTC
TRBJ1-2,TRBV20-1,NA,NA,CSARDISSYGYTF,TGCAGTGCTAGAGATATCTCCAGTTATGGCTACACCTTC
TRBJ2-1,TRBV6-1,many,NA,CASGRGIGYNEQFF,TGTGCCAGCGGTAGGGGGATCGGCTACAATGAGCAGTTCTTC
TRBJ2-7,TRBV3-1,few,TRBD2,CASSPGLAGVSSYEQYF,TGTGCCAGCAGCCCCGGACTAGCGGGAGTTAGTTCCTACGAGCAGTACTTC
TRBJ2-3,TRBV27,many,NA,CASNRHVSTDTQYF,TGTGCCAGCAACCGACACGTTAGCACAGATACGCAGTATTTT
TRBJ1-5,TRBV2,few,TRBD1,CASSGGQGGSSNQPQHF,TGTGCCAGCAGTGGGGGACAGGGAGGTAGCAGCAATCAGCCCCAGCATTTT
TRBJ2-5,TRBV6-1,many,NA,CASSGDWEQETQYF,TGTGCCAGCAGCGGGGACTGGGAACAAGAGACCCAGTACTTC
TRBJ2-2,TRBV30,NA,NA,CAWRSTFGELFF,TGTGCCTGGAGGAGTACGTTCGGGGAGCTGTTTTTT
TRBJ2-7,TRBV29-1,NA,TRBD2,CSVFSGAYEQYF,TGCAGCGTTTTCAGCGGGGCCTACGAGCAGTACTTC
TRBJ2-5,TRBV12-3/TRBV12-4,NA,NA,CATQLGLGVSETQYF,TGTGCCACCCAATTAGGACTGGGGGTTTCAGAGACCCAGTACTTC
TRBJ2-3,TRBV5-1,many,NA,CASSLPVTDTQYF,TGCGCCAGCAGCTTGCCGGTCACAGATACGCAGTATTTT
TRBJ2-3,TRBV7-8,NA,NA,CASSPLGFGDTQYF,TGTGCCAGCAGCCCCCTCGGGTTCGGAGATACGCAGTATTTT